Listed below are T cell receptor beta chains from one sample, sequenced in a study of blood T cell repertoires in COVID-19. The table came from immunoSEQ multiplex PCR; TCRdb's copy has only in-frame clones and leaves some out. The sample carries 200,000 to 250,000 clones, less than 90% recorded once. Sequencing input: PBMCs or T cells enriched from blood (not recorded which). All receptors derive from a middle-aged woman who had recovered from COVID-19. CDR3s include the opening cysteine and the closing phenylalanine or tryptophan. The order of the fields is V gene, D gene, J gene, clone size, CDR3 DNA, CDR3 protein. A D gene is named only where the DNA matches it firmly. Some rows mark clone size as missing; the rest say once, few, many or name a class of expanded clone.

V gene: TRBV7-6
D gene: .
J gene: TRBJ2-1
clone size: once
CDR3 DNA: TGTGCCAGCAGCTTCTTTTCTGGGAGCGACAATGAGCAGTTCTTC
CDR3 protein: CASSFFSGSDNEQFF

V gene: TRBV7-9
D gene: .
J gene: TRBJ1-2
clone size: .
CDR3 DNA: TGTGCCAGCAGCTTAGAGATCGGGGTCTATGGCTACACCTTC
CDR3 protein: CASSLEIGVYGYTF

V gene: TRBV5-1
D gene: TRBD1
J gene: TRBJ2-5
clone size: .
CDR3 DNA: TGCGCCAGCAGCGATACCGGGACAGGGAAAGAGACCCAGTACTTC
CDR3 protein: CASSDTGTGKETQYF

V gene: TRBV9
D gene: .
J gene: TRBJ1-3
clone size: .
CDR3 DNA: TGTGCCAGCAGCGCCTCTAATTCGGGGTACGGAAACACCATATATTTT
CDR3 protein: CASSASNSGYGNTIYF

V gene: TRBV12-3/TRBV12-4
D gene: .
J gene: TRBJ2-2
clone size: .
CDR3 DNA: TGTGCCAGCAAGAGGAGGGCCGGGGAGCTGTTTTTT
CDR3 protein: CASKRRAGELFF

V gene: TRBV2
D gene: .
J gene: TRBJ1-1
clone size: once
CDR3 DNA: TGTGCCAGCCATGGAGGGGAATCCAACACTGAAGCTTTCTTT
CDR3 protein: CASHGGESNTEAFF

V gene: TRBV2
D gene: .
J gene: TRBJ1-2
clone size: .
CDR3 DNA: TGTGCCAGCAGTGTGAGGCCACGGGATGGCTACACCTTC
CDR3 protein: CASSVRPRDGYTF

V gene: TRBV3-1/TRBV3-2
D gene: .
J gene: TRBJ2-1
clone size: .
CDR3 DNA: TGTGCCAGCAGCCAAGATCTTTGGGGGCTAAGCTCCTACAATGAGCAGTTCTTC
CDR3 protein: CASSQDLWGLSSYNEQFF

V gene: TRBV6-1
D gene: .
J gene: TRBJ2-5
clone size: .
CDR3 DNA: TGTGCCAGCAGTGACGTCCATAGTCCCCAGTACTTC
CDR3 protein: CASSDVHSPQYF

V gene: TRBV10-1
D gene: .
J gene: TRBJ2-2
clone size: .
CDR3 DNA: TGCGCCAGCAGTGAGAGCGGAAGCAACACCGGGGAGCTGTTTTTT
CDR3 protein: CASSESGSNTGELFF

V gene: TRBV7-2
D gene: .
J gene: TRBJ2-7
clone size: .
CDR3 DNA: TGTGCCAGCAGCCTACTTTACCCTTGGGAGCAGTACTTC
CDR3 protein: CASSLLYPWEQYF

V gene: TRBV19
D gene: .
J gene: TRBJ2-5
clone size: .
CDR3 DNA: TGTGCCAGTAGTACTGGCCTCCAAGAGACCCAGTACTTC
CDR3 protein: CASSTGLQETQYF

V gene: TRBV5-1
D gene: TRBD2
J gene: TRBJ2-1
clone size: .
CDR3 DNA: TGCGCCAGCAGCGCTGGGACTAGCGGGAGTAATGAGCAGTTCTTC
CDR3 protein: CASSAGTSGSNEQFF

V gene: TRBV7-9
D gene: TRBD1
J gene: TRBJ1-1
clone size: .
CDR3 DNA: TGTGCCAGCAGCCCGCAGGGGGAGACCGCTGAAGCTTTCTTT
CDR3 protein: CASSPQGETAEAFF

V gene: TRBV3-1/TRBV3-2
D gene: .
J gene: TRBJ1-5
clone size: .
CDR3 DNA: TGTGCCAGCAGCCAAGACCAGGGCCCTTACAATCAGCCCCAGCATTTT
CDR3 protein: CASSQDQGPYNQPQHF

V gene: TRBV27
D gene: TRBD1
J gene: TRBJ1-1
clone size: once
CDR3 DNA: TGTGCCAGCACCCGGGGGGGGACAGGGGGTGCGGGCACTGAAGCTTTCTTT
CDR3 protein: CASTRGGTGGAGTEAFF

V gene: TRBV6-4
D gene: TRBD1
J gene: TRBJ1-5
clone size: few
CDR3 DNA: TGTGCCAGCAGTGAGGACAGGGGGCAGCCCCAGCATTTT
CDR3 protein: CASSEDRGQPQHF

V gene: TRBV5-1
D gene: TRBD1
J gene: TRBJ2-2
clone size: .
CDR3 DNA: TGCGCCAGCAGCCCTAGGACAGGGGGATTCGGGGAGCTGTTTTTT
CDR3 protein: CASSPRTGGFGELFF

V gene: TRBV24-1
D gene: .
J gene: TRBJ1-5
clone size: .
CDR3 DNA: TGTGCCACCAGTGATTTGCACAGCAATTCAGGGAGGGAAAAGCCCCAGCATTTT
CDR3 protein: CATSDLHSNSGREKPQHF

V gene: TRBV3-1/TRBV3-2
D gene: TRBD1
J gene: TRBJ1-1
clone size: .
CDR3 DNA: TGTGCCAGCAGCCTACTCAGGGGGACTGAAGCTTTCTTT
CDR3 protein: CASSLLRGTEAFF

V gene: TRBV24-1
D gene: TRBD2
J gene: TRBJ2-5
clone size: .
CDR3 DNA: TGTGCCACCAGTGAAGGGACTAGCCCCGCGGTGTCTACCCAGTACTTC
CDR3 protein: CATSEGTSPAVSTQYF

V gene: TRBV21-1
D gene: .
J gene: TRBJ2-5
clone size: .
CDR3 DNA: TGTGCCAGCAAGAGGGGACAGTGGCAAGAGACCCAGTACTTC
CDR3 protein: CASKRGQWQETQYF